A selection of T cell receptor beta chains follows, all from one sample in a study of hypomethylating agent response in myelodysplastic syndrome. Profiled with immunoSEQ multiplex PCR; TCRdb holds only in-frame clones, not every one. In the table there are more than 9,000 clones, under 85% of which are singletons. The sequenced sample was bone marrow, obtained before or after starting hypomethylating agent treatment for myelodysplastic syndrome (not recorded which). Receptors were obtained from a human donor with myelodysplastic syndrome. CDR3s include the opening cysteine and the closing phenylalanine or tryptophan. The D gene is left open where the match is weak. Not every row has a clone size; where given, it reads once, few, many or a size class.

j_call d_call clone_size cdr3_length v_call cdr3_nt cdr3_aa
TRBJ1-2 - - 14 TRBV6-1 TGTGCCGGCAGTGGAGCTTGGGCAGAGCGTGGCTACACCTTC CAGSGAWAERGYTF
TRBJ1-2 - - 13 TRBV6-6 TGTGCCAGCAGTCCAGGATCCTCTTATGGCTACACCTTC CASSPGSSYGYTF
TRBJ2-3 - - 15 TRBV4-1 TGCGCCAGCAGCCCATTAGGGTGGGGCACAGATACGCAGTATTTT CASSPLGWGTDTQYF
TRBJ1-5 - few 13 TRBV7-9 TGTGCCAGCAGCTTAGGAGGGTGGCAGCCCCAGCATTTT CASSLGGWQPQHF
TRBJ2-6 - - 15 TRBV19 TGTGCCAGTAGAGAGCAGTTCTCTGGGGCCAACGTCCTGACTTTC CASREQFSGANVLTF
TRBJ2-1 TRBD2 - 16 TRBV4-2 TGTGCCAGCAGCCCCCGGGGGCTAGCGGGAGGGAATGAGCAGTTCTTC CASSPRGLAGGNEQFF
TRBJ1-1 TRBD1 once 17 TRBV4-1 TGCGCCAGCAGCTCATCTAAGGGGACAGGGTCGTTATCCGAAGCTTTCTTT CASSSSKGTGSLSEAFF
TRBJ1-2 - - 17 TRBV11-2 TGTGCCAGCAGCTTAGGGGCTAGGGTAGCCCCGAGCTATGGCTACACCTTC CASSLGARVAPSYGYTF
TRBJ2-2 - - 18 TRBV7-9 TGTGCCAGCAGCTTTCCTGGGGTCTCTGTATTTGATATCGGGGAGCTGTTTTTT CASSFPGVSVFDIGELFF
TRBJ1-1 - - 14 TRBV28 TGTGCCAGCAGTTATGGACAGCCGAACACTGAAGCTTTCTTT CASSYGQPNTEAFF
TRBJ2-1 - - 14 TRBV15 TGTGCCACCAGCAGAGCGGGGAGTACAAATGAGCAGTTCTTC CATSRAGSTNEQFF
TRBJ1-2 - - 16 TRBV4-1 TGCGCCAGCGCCAACACGGACAGAGGCTTATACTATGGCTACACCTTC CASANTDRGLYYGYTF
TRBJ1-1 TRBD1 - 16 TRBV7-3 TGTGCCAGCAGCTTAATAGGGGGCCTCATGAACACTGAAGCTTTCTTT CASSLIGGLMNTEAFF
TRBJ2-2 TRBD2 - 15 TRBV29-1 TGCAGCGTTGAAAGGCCTAGCGGGATCACCGGGGAGCTGTTTTTT CSVERPSGITGELFF
TRBJ2-1 - - 11 TRBV5-8 TGTGCCAGCAGCCTATACAATGAGCAGTTCTTC CASSLYNEQFF
TRBJ2-7 - - 14 TRBV15 TGTGCCACCAGCAGAGATAAGGGGGCCTACGAGCAGTACTTC CATSRDKGAYEQYF
TRBJ1-2 - - 16 TRBV9 TGTGCCAGCAGCGTTTCCCGGGACGGAGGCTACTATGGCTACACCTTC CASSVSRDGGYYGYTF
TRBJ2-1 TRBD1 - 16 TRBV19 TGTGCCAGTAGTATATTAGGCAGGGGGCTTTACAATGAGCAGTTCTTC CASSILGRGLYNEQFF
TRBJ2-3 - few 14 TRBV7-9 TGTGCCAGCAGCCCGAGACAGAGCACAGATACGCAGTATTTT CASSPRQSTDTQYF
TRBJ2-7 - once 17 TRBV7-2 TGTGCCAGCAGCTCCCGACGCAGCGCATTAATCTCCTACGAGCAGTACTTC CASSSRRSALISYEQYF
TRBJ2-7 TRBD1 - 14 TRBV6-5 TGTGCCAGCAGTTTTAACAGGGGGCTAGGGGAGCAGTACTTC CASSFNRGLGEQYF
TRBJ1-1 - - 16 TRBV5-4 TGTGCCAGCAGCCCCCGGGAAGGCCAAGCGAACACTGAAGCTTTCTTT CASSPREGQANTEAFF
TRBJ1-6 TRBD1 - 15 TRBV2 TGTGCCAGCATCCTTACAGGGGGTTATAATTCACCCCTCCACTTT CASILTGGYNSPLHF
TRBJ2-5 - - 17 TRBV5-4 TGTGCCAGCAGCTTGGGAGCAGCGGCGGGGGCCGGGGAGACCCAGTACTTC CASSLGAAAGAGETQYF
TRBJ2-3 - - 12 TRBV7-9 TGTGCCAGCAGCCCCAGTACAGATACGCAGTATTTT CASSPSTDTQYF
TRBJ1-5 - - 18 TRBV27 TGTGCCAGTGGGGACGCCAGCAGTTTATGGGGCAGCAATCAGCCCCAGCATTTT CASGDASSLWGSNQPQHF
TRBJ2-1 TRBD2 - 19 TRBV7-8 TGTGCCAGCAGCTCCCCCCTTAGCGGGAGAGCTGTCCCCTACAATGAGCAGTTCTTC CASSSPLSGRAVPYNEQFF
TRBJ1-4 - few 15 TRBV2 TGTGCCACCAGACACTACCTCACGGAGAATGAAAAACTGTTTTTT CATRHYLTENEKLFF
TRBJ1-2 - - 14 TRBV30 TGTGCCTGGAGTGTATGGAGGAATGACTATGGCTACACCTTC CAWSVWRNDYGYTF
TRBJ2-1 TRBD2 - 15 TRBV2 TGTGCCAGCAATAGAGCGGGAGTACCCCAAAATGAGCAGTTCTTC CASNRAGVPQNEQFF
TRBJ1-1 - - 15 TRBV4-2 TGTGCCAGCAGCATGGGGGGGGCAGGTGGCACTGAAGCTTTCTTT CASSMGGAGGTEAFF
TRBJ1-5 - - 15 TRBV2 TGTGCCAGCAGTGAAGATACGGCGATCAATCAGCCCCAGCATTTT CASSEDTAINQPQHF
TRBJ1-1 - - 14 TRBV11-2 TGTGCCAGCAGCCCTATGCGGGGGAACACTGAAGCTTTCTTT CASSPMRGNTEAFF
TRBJ2-7 - - 14 TRBV9 TGTGCCAGCAGCCCCGGGGGCGGGAGTAACGAGCAGTACTTC CASSPGGGSNEQYF
TRBJ2-7 - - 15 TRBV18 TGTGCCAGCTCACCGGGGGGGCCGGTAGTTCGCGAGCAGTACTTC CASSPGGPVVREQYF
TRBJ2-4 TRBD2 - 17 TRBV9 TGTGCCAGCAGCCCACTTGCGGGGGATCTAGCCAAAAACATTCAGTACTTC CASSPLAGDLAKNIQYF
TRBJ1-1 - - 14 TRBV5-6 TGTGCCAGCAGCTTGCGGCGGGGAGACACTGAAGCTTTCTTT CASSLRRGDTEAFF
TRBJ1-2 - - 17 TRBV10-3 TGTGCCATCAGTGAGTCGCAGGGGTCAAGAGCGCACTATGGCTACACCTTC CAISESQGSRAHYGYTF
TRBJ1-4 TRBD1 - 16 TRBV2 TGTGCCAGCAGTGAAAATCTAGGACAGGGGTATGAAAAACTGTTTTTT CASSENLGQGYEKLFF
TRBJ1-1 - - 13 TRBV7-3 TGTGCCAGCAGCTATGGCGGGAACACTGAAGCTTTCTTT CASSYGGNTEAFF
TRBJ2-5 TRBD2 few 16 TRBV6-6 TGTGCCAGCAGCCCCGCGGCGGGAGGGCTCGGAGAGACCCAGTACTTC CASSPAAGGLGETQYF
TRBJ1-1 - - 14 TRBV7-6 TGTGCCAGCAGCTTAGGACGGGGAAACACTGAAGCTTTCTTT CASSLGRGNTEAFF
TRBJ1-3 - - 13 TRBV30 TGTGCCTGGAACCGACGCTCTGGAAACACCATATATTTT CAWNRRSGNTIYF
TRBJ2-7 - - 14 TRBV29-1 TGCAGCGCCACACCGAGGTCAGTCTCCTACGAGCAGTACTTC CSATPRSVSYEQYF
TRBJ2-7 TRBD1 - 14 TRBV28 TGTGCCAGCAGTTTATGGGGACAGGGGCGCGAGCAGTACTTC CASSLWGQGREQYF
TRBJ2-3 TRBD2 - 18 TRBV4-1 TGCGCCAGCAGCCAAGAGGGAGGACTAGCGGGGCGCACAGATACGCAGTATTTT CASSQEGGLAGRTDTQYF
TRBJ2-7 - - 14 TRBV5-1 TGCGCCAGCAGCTTGAGCGGAACTACCTACGAGCAGTACTTC CASSLSGTTYEQYF
TRBJ1-2 TRBD1 - 14 TRBV28 TGTGCCAGCAGCCAACCCCAGGGGGCGCGAGGCTACACCTTC CASSQPQGARGYTF
TRBJ2-7 TRBD2 - 14 TRBV2 TGTGCCAGCTTGTGGGCTAGCGGGGGGGACGAGCAGTACTTC CASLWASGGDEQYF
TRBJ1-2 TRBD1 - 13 TRBV5-5 TGTGCCAGCAGCTGGACAGGGGACTATGGCTACACCTTC CASSWTGDYGYTF
TRBJ2-5 TRBD2 - 16 TRBV29-1 TGCAGCGCCTCGGACCTTAAGCGGGAGGGTCAAGAGACCCAGTACTTC CSASDLKREGQETQYF
TRBJ2-7 - - 14 TRBV5-4 TGTGCCAGCAGCTTGGACAGCCCTTCCTACGAGCAGTACTTC CASSLDSPSYEQYF
TRBJ2-7 - - 13 TRBV2 TGTGCCAGCAGTGTTTTAGGTGCACGCGAGCAGTACTTC CASSVLGAREQYF